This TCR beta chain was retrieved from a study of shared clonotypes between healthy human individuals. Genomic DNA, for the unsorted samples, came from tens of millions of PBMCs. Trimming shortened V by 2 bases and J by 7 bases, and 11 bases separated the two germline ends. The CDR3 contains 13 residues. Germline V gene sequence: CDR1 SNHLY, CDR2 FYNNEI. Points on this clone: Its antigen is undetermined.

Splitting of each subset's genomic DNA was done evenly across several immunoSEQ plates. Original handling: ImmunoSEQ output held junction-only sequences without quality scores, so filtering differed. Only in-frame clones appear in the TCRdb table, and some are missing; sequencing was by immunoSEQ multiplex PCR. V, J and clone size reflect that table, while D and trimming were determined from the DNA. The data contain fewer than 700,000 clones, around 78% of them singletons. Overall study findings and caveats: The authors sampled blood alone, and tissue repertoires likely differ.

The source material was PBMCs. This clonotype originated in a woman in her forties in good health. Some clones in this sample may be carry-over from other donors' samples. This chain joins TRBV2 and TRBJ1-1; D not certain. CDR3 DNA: TGTGCCAGCAGTGAAACCTCGACACATGAAGCTTTCTTT. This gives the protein CASSETSTHEAFF.